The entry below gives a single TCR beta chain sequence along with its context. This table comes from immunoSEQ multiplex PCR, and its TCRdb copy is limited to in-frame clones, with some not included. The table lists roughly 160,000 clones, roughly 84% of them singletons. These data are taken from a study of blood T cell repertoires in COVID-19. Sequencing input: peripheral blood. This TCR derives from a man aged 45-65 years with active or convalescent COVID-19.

As DNA, the CDR3 is TGTGCCAGCAGACCTAGGACAGGGGGCAGAGAAAAACTGTTTTTT. It translates to CASRPRTGGREKLFF. The gene calls are TRBV7-9 and TRBJ1-4; 11 bases are shared with TRBD1. Per the germline V gene, CDR1 is SEHNR and CDR2 is FQNEAQ (reference sequence). This CDR3 comprises 15 residues. The junction had 8 bases not matched to a gene; V was cut back by 6 bases and J by 8 bases.